This TCR beta chain is from a study of identifying expanded T cells in peripheral blood. During the collection period, no donor immune events like infections were recorded. Sequenced by immunoSEQ multiplex PCR; TCRdb stores in-frame clones only, minus some. The table records 120,000 or so clones, roughly 82% of them present only once. Germline loops: CDR1 SNHLY, CDR2 FYNNEI. This CDR3 comprises 14 residues. J gave up 0 bases and V 7 bases, and 5 bases lay outside the gene matches. The sequence was collected from a person aged 18 to 70 in good health. The chain recombines TRBV2 with TRBJ1-2; 7 positions match TRBD1. Source material: blood. The CDR3 DNA reads TGTGCCAGCACCGACAGGGACCCTAACTATGGCTACACCTTC. This sequence encodes CASTDRDPNYGYTF.